A single sample is the source of the 3 T cell receptor beta chains below, sequenced in a study of T cells in Graves' hyperthyroidism and ophthalmopathy. Researchers took RNA transcripts and amplified the TCR beta CDR3 regions from them. When the TCR CDR3 underwent first-round RT-PCR, the HTBI primer set was used. TCRdb ran MiXCR on the multiplex PCR reads and lists one entry per CDR3 protein. This table holds 280,000 or so distinct CDR3 sequences, under 30% found once. Sequencing was done on a sample of blood. All receptors derive from a man aged 40-49 years with Graves' hyperthyroidism that later progressed to Graves' ophthalmopathy.

In its sample, this clonotype was seen many times. This chain uses TRBV20-1 with TRBJ2-7; D may correspond to TRBD1 or TRBD2 (5 bases each). V lost 6 bases and J 4 bases, leaving 22 bases between the germline ends. Germline assignment: CDR1 DFQATT and CDR2 SNEGSKA (reference sequence). There are 15 residues in the CDR3. CDR3 nucleotides: TGCAGTGCCAAACGAGGGGTCGCGGATAATTACGAGCAGTACTTC. Translating gives CSAKRGVADNYEQYF.

This clonotype was seen many times. The CDR3 reads CASSGDRGTEAFF. DNA of the CDR3: TGTGCCAGCAGTGGGGACAGGGGCACTGAAGCTTTCTTT. This rearrangement joins TRBV6-1 to TRBJ1-1; 10 bases match TRBD1. The CDR3 runs 13 residues. Germline trimming cut 4 bases from V and 4 bases from J; bases unmatched to any gene: 0. CDR1 MNHNS and CDR2 SASEGT come from the germline V gene.

Many counts were recorded for this clonotype. A junction boundary mismatches the germline segment, possibly from a read error. The chain combines TRBV6-5 with TRBJ2-2; TRBD2 matches at 8 bases. CDR1 MNHEY and CDR2 SVGAGI come from the germline V gene. This CDR3 is 15 amino acids long. CDR3 bases: TGTGCCAGCAGTTATGTTAGCGGGAACGCCGGGGAGCTGTTTTTT. It codes for CASSYVSGNAGELFF.